This T cell receptor (beta chain) stems from a study of cytomegalovirus exposure and HLA in healthy donors. Study outcomes and limitations: A prior analysis recorded that most TCR beta V segments were productive about 87% or about 30% of the time. As a later analysis revealed, the rate of TCR association differed by HLA locus, with DRB1 most and HLA-C fewest. Most likely, a cluster of highly shared sequence variants arose as a sequencing artifact.

In regard to this clone: What it binds is unknown.

The CDR3 length is 14 residues. V dropped 4 bases and J dropped 7; count of bases not matched to a gene: 5. Looked up from germline, CDR1 is SGHTA and CDR2 is FQGTGA. Both 60 Vbeta primers and 13 Jbeta primers went into the PCR. Measured with immunoSEQ multiplex PCR; TCRdb has only the in-frame clones, and not every one. Of a few hundred thousand clones listed, about 70% are singletons. The chain couples TRBV7-3 to TRBJ2-1; 9 positions match TRBD2. Material for sequencing was PBMCs. This sequence was found in a woman aged 25 to 39 in good health and CMV-seronegative. CDR3 loop: CASSSAGGPNEQFF. The DNA for the CDR3 is TGTGCCAGCAGCTCTGCGGGGGGGCCAAATGAGCAGTTCTTC.